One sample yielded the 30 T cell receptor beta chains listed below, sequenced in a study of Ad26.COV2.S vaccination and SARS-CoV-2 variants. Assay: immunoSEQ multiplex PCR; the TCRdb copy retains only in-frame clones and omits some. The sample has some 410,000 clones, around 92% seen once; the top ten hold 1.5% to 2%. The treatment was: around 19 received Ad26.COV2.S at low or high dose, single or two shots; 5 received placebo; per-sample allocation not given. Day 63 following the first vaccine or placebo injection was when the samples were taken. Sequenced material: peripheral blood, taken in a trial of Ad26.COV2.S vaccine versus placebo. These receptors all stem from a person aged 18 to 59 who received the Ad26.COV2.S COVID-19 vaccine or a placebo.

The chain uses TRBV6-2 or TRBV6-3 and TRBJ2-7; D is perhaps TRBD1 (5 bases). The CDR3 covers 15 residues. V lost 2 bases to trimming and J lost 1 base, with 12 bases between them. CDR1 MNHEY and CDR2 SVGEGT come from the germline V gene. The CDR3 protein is CASSYAEKGSYEQYF. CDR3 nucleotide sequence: TGTGCCAGCAGTTACGCAGAAAAGGGGTCCTACGAGCAGTACTTC.

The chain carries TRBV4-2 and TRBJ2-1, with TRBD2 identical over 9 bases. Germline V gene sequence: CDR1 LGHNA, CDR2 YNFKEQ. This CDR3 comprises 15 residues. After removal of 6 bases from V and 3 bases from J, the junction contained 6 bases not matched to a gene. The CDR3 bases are TGTGCCAGCAGGCCACAGCGGGGGGTCTACAATGAGCAGTTCTTC. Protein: CASRPQRGVYNEQFF.

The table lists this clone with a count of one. The CDR3 here is CASSVVPGADTEAFF. The CDR3 DNA is TGTGCCAGCAGCGTAGTACCGGGGGCGGACACTGAAGCTTTCTTT. The rearrangement uses TRBV9 and TRBJ1-1, with a possible D match to TRBD1 (6 bases). The germline V and J ends were trimmed by 0 bases and 3 bases, with 12 bases remaining between them. In germline, CDR1 is SGDLS, CDR2 YYNGEE. CDR3 length equals 15 residues.

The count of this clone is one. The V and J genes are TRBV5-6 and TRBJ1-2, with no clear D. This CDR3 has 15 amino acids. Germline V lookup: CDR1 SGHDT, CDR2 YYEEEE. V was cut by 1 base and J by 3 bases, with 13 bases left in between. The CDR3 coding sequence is TGTGCCAGCAGCTTGTACGCAGGTTCTTACTATGGCTACACCTTC. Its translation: CASSLYAGSYYGYTF.

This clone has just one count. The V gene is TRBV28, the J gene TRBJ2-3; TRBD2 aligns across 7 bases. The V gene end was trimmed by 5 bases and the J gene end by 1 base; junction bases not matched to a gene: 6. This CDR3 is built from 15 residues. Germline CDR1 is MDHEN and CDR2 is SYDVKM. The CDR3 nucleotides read TGTGCCAGCAGTATCGGGGGAGGGGGCACAGATACGCAGTATTTT. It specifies CASSIGGGGTDTQYF.

The CDR3 DNA reads as TGTGCCAGCAGCGTAGAACTGAACCCACGCGTAGGTGTGAACACTGAAGCTTTCTTT. This codes for CASSVELNPRVGVNTEAFF. The chain employs TRBV9 and TRBJ1-1; the D is unclear. CDR1 is SGDLS, CDR2 YYNGEE, per germline. The CDR3 extends over 19 amino acids. V was trimmed by 0 bases and J by 0 bases, leaving 21 bases between them. The complete variable domain, with remaining parts taken from reference TRBV9 and TRBJ1-1, reads DSGVTQTPKHLITATGQRVTLRCSPRSGDLSVYWYQQSLDQGLQFLIQYYNGEERAKGNILERFSAQQFPDLHSELNLSSLELGDSALYFCASSVELNPRVGVNTEAFFGQGTRLTVV.

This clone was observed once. The CDR3 sequence is CATSSLDRVLNTEAFF. The CDR3 coding sequence is TGTGCCACCAGCAGTCTCGACAGGGTCTTGAACACTGAAGCTTTCTTT. V usage is TRBV15 and J usage is TRBJ1-1; TRBD1 aligns across 7 bases. The CDR3 runs to 16 residues. CDR1 is LNHNV and CDR2 is YYDKDF in the germline V gene (reference sequence). V lost 3 bases to trimming and J lost 0 bases; unmatched junction nucleotides: 7.

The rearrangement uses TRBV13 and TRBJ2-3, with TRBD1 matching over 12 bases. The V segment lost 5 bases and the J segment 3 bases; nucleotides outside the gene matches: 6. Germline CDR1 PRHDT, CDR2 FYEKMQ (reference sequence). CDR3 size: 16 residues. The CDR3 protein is CASSKPGQGATDTQYF. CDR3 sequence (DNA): TGTGCCAGCAGCAAACCGGGACAGGGGGCGACAGATACGCAGTATTTT.

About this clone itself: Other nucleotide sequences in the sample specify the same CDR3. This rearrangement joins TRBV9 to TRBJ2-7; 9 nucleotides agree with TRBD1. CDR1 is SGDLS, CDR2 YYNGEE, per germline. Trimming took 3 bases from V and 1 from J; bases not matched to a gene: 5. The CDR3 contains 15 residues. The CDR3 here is CASSAGQGSSYEQYF. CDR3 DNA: TGTGCCAGCAGCGCAGGACAGGGGTCTTCCTACGAGCAGTACTTC.

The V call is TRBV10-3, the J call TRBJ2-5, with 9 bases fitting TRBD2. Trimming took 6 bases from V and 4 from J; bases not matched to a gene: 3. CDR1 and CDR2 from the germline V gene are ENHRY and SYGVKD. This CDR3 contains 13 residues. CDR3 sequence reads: CAIRYSGGETQYF. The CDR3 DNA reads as TGTGCCATCAGGTATAGCGGGGGAGAGACCCAGTACTTC.

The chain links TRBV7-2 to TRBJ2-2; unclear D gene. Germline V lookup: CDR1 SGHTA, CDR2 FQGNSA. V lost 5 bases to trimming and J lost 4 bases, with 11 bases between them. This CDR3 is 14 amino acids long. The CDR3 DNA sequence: TGTGCCAGCAGCCGTAGACCGGGCACCGGGGAGCTGTTTTTT. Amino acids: CASSRRPGTGELFF.

CDR3 in amino acids: CASSLRQGETEAFF. CDR3 sequence (DNA): TGTGCCAGCAGCTTACGTCAGGGGGAAACTGAAGCTTTCTTT. The gene calls are TRBV7-2 and TRBJ1-1, with 7 bases lining up with TRBD1. Germline loops: CDR1 SGHTA, CDR2 FQGNSA. V shed 2 bases, J shed 5 bases, and the junction held 5 bases outside the gene matches. CDR3 length: 14 amino acids.

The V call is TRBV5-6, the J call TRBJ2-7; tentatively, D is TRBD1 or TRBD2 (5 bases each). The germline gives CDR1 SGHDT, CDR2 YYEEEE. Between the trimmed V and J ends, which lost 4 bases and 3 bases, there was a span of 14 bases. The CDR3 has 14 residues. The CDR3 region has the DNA TGTGCCAGCAGCCCCCGGGGCTCCCTCTACGAGCAGTACTTC. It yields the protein CASSPRGSLYEQYF.

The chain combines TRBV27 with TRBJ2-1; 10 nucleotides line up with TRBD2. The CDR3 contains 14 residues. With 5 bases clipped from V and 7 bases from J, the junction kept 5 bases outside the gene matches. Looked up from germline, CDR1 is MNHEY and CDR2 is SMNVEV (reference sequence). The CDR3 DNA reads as TGTGCCAGCAGTCTACCGGGACTAGCGAATGAGCAGTTCTTC. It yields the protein CASSLPGLANEQFF.

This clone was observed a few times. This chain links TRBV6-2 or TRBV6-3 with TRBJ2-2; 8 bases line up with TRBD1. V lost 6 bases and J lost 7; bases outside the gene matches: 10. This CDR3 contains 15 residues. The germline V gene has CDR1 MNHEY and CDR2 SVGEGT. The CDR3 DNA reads TGTGCCAGCAGCACCTCGCAGGGGGCTATCGGGGAGCTGTTTTTT. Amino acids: CASSTSQGAIGELFF.

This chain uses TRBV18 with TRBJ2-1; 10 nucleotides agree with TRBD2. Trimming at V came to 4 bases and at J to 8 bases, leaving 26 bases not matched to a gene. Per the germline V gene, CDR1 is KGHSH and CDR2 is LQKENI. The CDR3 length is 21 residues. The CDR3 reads CASSLVSPGLAEFSRGDEQFF. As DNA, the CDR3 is TGTGCCAGCTCACTGGTCAGTCCCGGACTAGCGGAGTTTAGCCGAGGAGATGAGCAGTTCTTC.

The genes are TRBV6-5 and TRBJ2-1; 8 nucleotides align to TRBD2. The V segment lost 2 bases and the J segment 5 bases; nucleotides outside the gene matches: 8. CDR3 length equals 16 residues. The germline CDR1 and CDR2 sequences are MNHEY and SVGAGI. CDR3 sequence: CASSYGVVGGDNEQFF. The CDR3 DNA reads TGTGCCAGCAGTTACGGCGTCGTCGGGGGGGACAATGAGCAGTTCTTC.

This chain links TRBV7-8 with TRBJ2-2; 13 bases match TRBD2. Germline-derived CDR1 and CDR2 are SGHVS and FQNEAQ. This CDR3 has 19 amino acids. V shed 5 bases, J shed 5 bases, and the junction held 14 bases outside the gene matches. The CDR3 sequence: CASSRAVTSGGAGTGELFF. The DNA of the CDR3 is TGTGCCAGCAGCCGAGCAGTTACTAGCGGGGGGGCTGGAACCGGGGAGCTGTTTTTT.

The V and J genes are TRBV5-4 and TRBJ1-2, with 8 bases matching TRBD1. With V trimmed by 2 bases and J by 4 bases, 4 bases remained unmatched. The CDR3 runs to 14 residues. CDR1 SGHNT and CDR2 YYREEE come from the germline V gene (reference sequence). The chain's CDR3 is CASSLQGDFYGYTF. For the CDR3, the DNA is TGTGCCAGCAGCTTACAGGGGGATTTCTATGGCTACACCTTC.

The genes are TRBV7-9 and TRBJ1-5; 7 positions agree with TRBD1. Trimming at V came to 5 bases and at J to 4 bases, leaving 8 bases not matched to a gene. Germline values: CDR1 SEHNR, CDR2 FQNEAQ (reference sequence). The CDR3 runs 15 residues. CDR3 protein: CASSRDRVGNQPQHF. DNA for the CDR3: TGTGCCAGCAGCCGCGACAGGGTTGGGAATCAGCCCCAGCATTTT.

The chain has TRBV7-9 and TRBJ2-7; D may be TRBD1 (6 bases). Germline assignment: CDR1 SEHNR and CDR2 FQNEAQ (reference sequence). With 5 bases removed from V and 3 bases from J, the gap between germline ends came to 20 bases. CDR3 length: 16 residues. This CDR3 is CASSPTGTRTIYEQYF. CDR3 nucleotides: TGTGCCAGCAGCCCAACTGGGACACGGACGATCTACGAGCAGTACTTC.

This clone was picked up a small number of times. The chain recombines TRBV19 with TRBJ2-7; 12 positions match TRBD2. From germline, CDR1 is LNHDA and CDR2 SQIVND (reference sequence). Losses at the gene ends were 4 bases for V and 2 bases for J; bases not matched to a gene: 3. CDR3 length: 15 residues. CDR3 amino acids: CASSKRTSGTYEQYF. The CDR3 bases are TGTGCCAGTAGTAAAAGGACTAGCGGGACCTACGAGCAGTACTTC.

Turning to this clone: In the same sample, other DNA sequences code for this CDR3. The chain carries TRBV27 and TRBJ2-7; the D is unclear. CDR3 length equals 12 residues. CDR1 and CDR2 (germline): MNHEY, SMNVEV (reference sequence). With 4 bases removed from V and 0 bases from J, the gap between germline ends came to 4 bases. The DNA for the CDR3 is TGTGCCAGCAGTTCGAACTCCTACGAGCAGTACTTC. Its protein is CASSSNSYEQYF.

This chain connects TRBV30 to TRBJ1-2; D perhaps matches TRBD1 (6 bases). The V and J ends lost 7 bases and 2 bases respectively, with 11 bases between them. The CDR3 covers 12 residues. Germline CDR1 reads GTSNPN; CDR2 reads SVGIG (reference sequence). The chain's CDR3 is CASQGINYGYTF. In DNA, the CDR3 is TGTGCCTCGCAGGGGATCAACTATGGCTACACCTTC.

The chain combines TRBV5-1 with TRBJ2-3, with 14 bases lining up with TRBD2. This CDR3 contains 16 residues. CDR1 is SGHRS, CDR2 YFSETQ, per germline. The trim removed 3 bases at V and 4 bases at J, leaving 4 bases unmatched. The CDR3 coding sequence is TGCGCCAGCAGCTGGGGACTAGCGGGGGACCCAGATACGCAGTATTTT. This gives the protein CASSWGLAGDPDTQYF.

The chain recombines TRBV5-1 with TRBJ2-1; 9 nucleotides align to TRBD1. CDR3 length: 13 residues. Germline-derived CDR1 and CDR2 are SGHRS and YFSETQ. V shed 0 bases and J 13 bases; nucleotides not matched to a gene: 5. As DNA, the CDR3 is TGCGCCAGCAGCTTGGACAGGGGGCCCGCACAGTTCTTC. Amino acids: CASSLDRGPAQFF.

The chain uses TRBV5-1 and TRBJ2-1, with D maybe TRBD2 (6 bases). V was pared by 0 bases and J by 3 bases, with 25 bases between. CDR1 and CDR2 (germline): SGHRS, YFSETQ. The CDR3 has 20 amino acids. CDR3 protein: CASSLVRALWAGLFYNEQFF. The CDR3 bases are TGCGCCAGCAGCTTGGTTCGGGCCCTTTGGGCGGGGTTATTCTACAATGAGCAGTTCTTC.

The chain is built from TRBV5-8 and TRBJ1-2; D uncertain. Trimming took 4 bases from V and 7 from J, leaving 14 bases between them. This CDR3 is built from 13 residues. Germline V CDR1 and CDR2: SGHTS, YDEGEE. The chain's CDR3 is CASSNRLVGGYTF. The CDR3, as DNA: TGTGCCAGCAGCAATCGACTTGTGGGTGGCTACACCTTC.

CDR3 nucleotide sequence: TGTGCCAGCAGCTCGATAGGGCGCACTGAAGCTTTCTTT. Encoded protein: CASSSIGRTEAFF. The genes are TRBV5-4 and TRBJ1-1; D is unclear. V was shortened by 3 bases and J by 4 bases, with 10 bases between the two germline ends. Germline assignment: CDR1 SGHNT and CDR2 YYREEE (reference sequence). The CDR3 has 13 residues.

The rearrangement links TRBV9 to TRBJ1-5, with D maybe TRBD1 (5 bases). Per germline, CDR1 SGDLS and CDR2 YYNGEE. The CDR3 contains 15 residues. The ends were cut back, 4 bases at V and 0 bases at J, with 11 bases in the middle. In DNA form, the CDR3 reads TGTGCCAGCAGCCCGACAGCTTATAGCAATCAGCCCCAGCATTTT. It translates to CASSPTAYSNQPQHF.